This record looks at one T cell receptor beta chain sequence and its context. Germline loops: CDR1 SEHNR, CDR2 FQNEAQ (reference sequence). This CDR3 spans 15 amino acids. V lost 4 bases and J 2 bases, leaving 15 bases between the germline ends. This specimen belongs to a study of cytomegalovirus exposure and HLA in healthy donors. The primer mix had 60 Vbeta and 13 Jbeta primers. The repertoire was sequenced with immunoSEQ multiplex PCR; TCRdb's copy has only in-frame clones and lacks some. The data show 150,000 or so clones, with roughly 79% seen just once and approximately 9.8% held by the top ten.

The sequence was collected from a man between 18 and 35 years old in good health and CMV-seropositive. The chain is built from TRBV7-9 and TRBJ2-7; a weak D match, TRBD1 (6 bases). Sequenced material: PBMCs. The CDR3 DNA reads as TGTGCCAGCAGCTCCACAGGGTCCCCCGCCTACGAGCAGTACTTC. Its protein product is CASSSTGSPAYEQYF.